Listed below are T cell receptor beta chains from one sample, sequenced in a study of blood T cells in healthy people across ages. MiXCR was run by TCRdb on the 5' RACE reads, yielding one entry per CDR3 protein. The data show approximately 760,000 distinct CDR3 sequences, with about 25% seen just once and more than 7.5% held by the top ten. This sample was shared with a second study, whose subject was T cells of mothers and their children.

The sample consisted of blood. The receptors shown here come from a boy aged 10-17 years in good health. Each CDR3 is given with its conserved first and last residue. The order of the fields is D gene, V gene, clone size, J gene, CDR3 DNA, CDR3 protein. D genes are given only for firm matches. Not all rows give a size; the values are once, few, many and, for expanded clones, a class.

>TRBD2|TRBV6-5|-|TRBJ2-5
TGTGCCAGCAATAGCGGGAGTGGGACCCAGTACTTC
CASNSGSGTQYF
>TRBD1|TRBV5-6|-|TRBJ2-1
TGTGCCAGCAGCTCCCGGGACAGGGGGAACAATGAGCAGTTCTTC
CASSSRDRGNNEQFF
>TRBD2|TRBV5-1|few|TRBJ2-3
TGCGCCAGCAGCCCACGGACTAGTTATGATCTGTATTTT
CASSPRTSYDLYF
>-|TRBV29-1|-|TRBJ2-3
TGCAGCGTTGACAGGGGTGATGGCACAGATACGCAGTATTTT
CSVDRGDGTDTQYF
>-|TRBV4-3|-|TRBJ2-2
TGCGCCAGCAGCCAAGCCCCCGGGGAGCTGTTTTTT
CASSQAPGELFF
>-|TRBV7-9|-|TRBJ1-1
TGTGCCAGCAGCTTAGTTGGTCAGATTAACACTGAAGCTTTCTTT
CASSLVGQINTEAFF
>-|TRBV4-1|few|TRBJ1-4
TGCGCCAGCAGCCAACCTCTAAAAGGCCCTAATGAAAAACTGTTTTTT
CASSQPLKGPNEKLFF
>-|TRBV2|-|TRBJ2-2
TGTGCCAGCAGTGATGGGATCGGCACCGGGGAGCTGTTTTTT
CASSDGIGTGELFF
>-|TRBV5-1|few|TRBJ2-4
TGCGCCAGCAGATCGACAATAGCCAAAAACATTCAGTACTTC
CASRSTIAKNIQYF
>-|TRBV12-3/TRBV12-4|few|TRBJ1-2
TGTGCCAGCAGTTTAGCGAACAGGGATGACACCTTC
CASSLANRDDTF
>TRBD2|TRBV12-3/TRBV12-4|-|TRBJ2-3
TGTGCCAGCAGTACGACTAGCGGATTAACAGATACGCAGTATTTT
CASSTTSGLTDTQYF
>TRBD2|TRBV19|-|TRBJ2-7
TGTGCCAGTAGTTCTAGTAGCGGGGGCGGCTACGAGCAGTACTTC
CASSSSSGGGYEQYF
>-|TRBV3-1|-|TRBJ2-4
TGTGCCAGCAGCCAAGGGAGACCCACAATGGGGAACATTCAGTACTTC
CASSQGRPTMGNIQYF
>-|TRBV7-9|-|TRBJ1-2
TGTGCCAGCAGCTTAGCGATAGGGGCGCTATTAAATGGCTGCACCTTC
CASSLAIGALLNGCTF
>-|TRBV3-1|few|TRBJ1-2
TGTGCCAGCAGCCAAGTTGGCCAGGTATATGGCTACACCTTC
CASSQVGQVYGYTF
>TRBD2|TRBV4-2|-|TRBJ2-1
TGTGCCAGCAGCCGACGCGGGGGGGCGGGGAATGAGCAGTTCTTC
CASSRRGGAGNEQFF
>-|TRBV4-3|few|TRBJ1-1
TGCGCCAGCAGCCAAGTTATGGGGGGTACTGAAGCTTTCTTT
CASSQVMGGTEAFF
>TRBD2|TRBV27|-|TRBJ2-1
TGTGCCAGCAGTTTATCGTTAGCGGGAGGATACTACAATGAGCAGTTCTTC
CASSLSLAGGYYNEQFF
>TRBD2|TRBV2|once|TRBJ2-1
TGTGCCAGCACCTTGGGACTAGCCGTATCTGAGCAGTTCTTC
CASTLGLAVSEQFF
>-|TRBV29-1|-|TRBJ2-3
TGCAGCGTTGATACGGTAGTCGCGCAGTATTTT
CSVDTVVAQYF
>-|TRBV7-9|few|TRBJ1-2
TGTGCCAGCAGCTCGTCCGGGACAACCAACTATGGCTACACCTTC
CASSSSGTTNYGYTF
>TRBD2|TRBV20-1|-|TRBJ2-1
TGCAGTGCTAGAGATGGAACTAGCGGGGGTGGCTCCTACAATGAGCAGTTCTTC
CSARDGTSGGGSYNEQFF
>TRBD1|TRBV5-4|-|TRBJ1-1
TGTGCCAGCAGCCCCCAGGACAGGGCAAACACTGAAGCTTTCTTT
CASSPQDRANTEAFF
>-|TRBV5-8|-|TRBJ2-1
TGTGCCAGCAGCTTGGGACTAGTAGAGGATGAGCAGTTCTTC
CASSLGLVEDEQFF
>-|TRBV7-2|few|TRBJ2-5
TGTGCCAGCAGCTTAGAGTCAGGGATTGGAGAGACCCAGTACTTC
CASSLESGIGETQYF
>-|TRBV5-1|few|TRBJ1-1
TGCGCCAGCAGCTTGGACCCTACCTCCACTGAAGCTTTCTTT
CASSLDPTSTEAFF
>-|TRBV19|-|TRBJ2-7
TGTGCCAGACATCGCCCCTACGAGCAGTACTTC
CARHRPYEQYF
>-|TRBV4-1|-|TRBJ1-4
TGCGCCAGCAGCCAAGTCGGCAGGGGACGACGCGGTGAAAAACTGTTTTTT
CASSQVGRGRRGEKLFF
>TRBD2|TRBV9|-|TRBJ2-5
TGTGCCAGCAGCGTAGTGGGAGCGGGGGGTGAGACCCAGTACTTC
CASSVVGAGGETQYF
>TRBD2|TRBV20-1|few|TRBJ2-1
TGCAGTGCTAGAGACGACCGGGGACTAGCGGGACGGTATGAGCAGTTCTTC
CSARDDRGLAGRYEQFF
>TRBD1|TRBV25-1|few|TRBJ1-5
TGTGCCAGCAGTGGCCCCCCCAAGCAGGGGGCTAGGGATCAGCCCCAGCATTTT
CASSGPPKQGARDQPQHF
>TRBD1|TRBV20-1|few|TRBJ1-1
TGCAGTGCTATTACAGGGGGCCAGGCTGAAGCTTTCTTT
CSAITGGQAEAFF
>-|TRBV28|few|TRBJ2-7
TGTGCCAGCAGTTTATCCCTTTCAGGACTGTCGAGCTCCTACGAGCAGTACTTC
CASSLSLSGLSSSYEQYF
>-|TRBV3-1|-|TRBJ2-1
TGTGCCAGCAGCCACGGGACCAATGAGCAGTTCTTC
CASSHGTNEQFF
>-|TRBV29-1|-|TRBJ1-2
TGCAGCGTTGACCCGGGGGTTGATGGCTACACCTTC
CSVDPGVDGYTF
>TRBD2|TRBV14|-|TRBJ2-3
TGTGCCAGCAGCGGGACTATGAGAGATACGCAGTATTTT
CASSGTMRDTQYF
>TRBD1|TRBV20-1|-|TRBJ1-4
TGCAGTGCGCAGCCTCCCGGGACAGCTCTTCCCCTGAGGGAAAAACTGTTTTTT
CSAQPPGTALPLREKLFF
>-|TRBV4-3|few|TRBJ2-5
TGCGCCAGCAGTCTCCAGTGGGCCCCCTCAGAGACCCAGTACTTC
CASSLQWAPSETQYF
>-|TRBV6-2/TRBV6-3|-|TRBJ1-2
TGTGCCAGCAGTTACGGACTTCCGGGACAAGGAAACTATGGCTACACCTTC
CASSYGLPGQGNYGYTF
>-|TRBV3-1|-|TRBJ2-7
TGTGCCAGCAGCCAAGATTGGAGTTCCTACGAGCAGTACTTC
CASSQDWSSYEQYF
>TRBD1|TRBV29-1|-|TRBJ1-1
TGCAGCGTTGAGCAGACAGGGTTGAACACTGAAGCTTTCTTT
CSVEQTGLNTEAFF
>-|TRBV7-2|-|TRBJ2-5
TGTGCCAGCAGCTTAGACAGACCAGAGACCCAGCACTTC
CASSLDRPETQHF